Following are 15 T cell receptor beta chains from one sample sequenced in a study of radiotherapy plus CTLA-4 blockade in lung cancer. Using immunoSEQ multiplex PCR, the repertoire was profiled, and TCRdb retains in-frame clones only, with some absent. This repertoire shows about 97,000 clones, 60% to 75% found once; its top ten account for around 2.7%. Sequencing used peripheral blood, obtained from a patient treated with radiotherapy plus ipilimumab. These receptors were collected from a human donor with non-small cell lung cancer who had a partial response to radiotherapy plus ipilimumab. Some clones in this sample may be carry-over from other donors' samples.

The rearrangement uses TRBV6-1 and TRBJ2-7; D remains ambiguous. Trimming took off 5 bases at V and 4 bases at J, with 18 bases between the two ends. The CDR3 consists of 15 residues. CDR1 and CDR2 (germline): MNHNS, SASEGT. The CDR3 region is CASSKTTSMVYEQYF. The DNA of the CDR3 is TGTGCCAGCAGTAAAACGACAAGCATGGTTTACGAGCAGTACTTC.

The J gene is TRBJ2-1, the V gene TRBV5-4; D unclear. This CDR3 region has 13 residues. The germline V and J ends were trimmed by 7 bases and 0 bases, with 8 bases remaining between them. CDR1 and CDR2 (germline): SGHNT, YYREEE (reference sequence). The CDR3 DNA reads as TGTGCCAGCGGAGAGAGCTCCTACAATGAGCAGTTCTTC. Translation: CASGESSYNEQFF.

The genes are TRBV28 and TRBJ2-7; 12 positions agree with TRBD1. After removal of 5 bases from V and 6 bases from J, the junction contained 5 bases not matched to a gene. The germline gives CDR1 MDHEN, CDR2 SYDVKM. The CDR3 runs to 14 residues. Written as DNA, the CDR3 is TGTGCCAGCAGTCTCCGGGACAGGGGGCGCGAGCAGTACTTC. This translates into CASSLRDRGREQYF.

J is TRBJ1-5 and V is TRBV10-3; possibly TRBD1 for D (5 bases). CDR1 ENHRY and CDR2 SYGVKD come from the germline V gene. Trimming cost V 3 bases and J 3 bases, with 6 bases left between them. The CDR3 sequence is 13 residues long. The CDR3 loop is CAISEGDNQPQHF. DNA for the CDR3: TGTGCCATCAGTGAAGGGGACAATCAGCCCCAGCATTTT.

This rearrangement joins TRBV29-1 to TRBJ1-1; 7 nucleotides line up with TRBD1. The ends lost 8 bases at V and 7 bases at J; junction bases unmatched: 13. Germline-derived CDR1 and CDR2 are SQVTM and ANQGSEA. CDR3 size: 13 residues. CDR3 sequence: CSSSWDSQSEAFF. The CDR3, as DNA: TGCAGCTCATCCTGGGACAGCCAAAGTGAAGCTTTCTTT.

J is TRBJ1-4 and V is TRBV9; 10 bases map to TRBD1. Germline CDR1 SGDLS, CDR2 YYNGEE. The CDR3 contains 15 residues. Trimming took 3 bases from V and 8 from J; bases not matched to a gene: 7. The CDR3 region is CASSGRTGGREKLFF. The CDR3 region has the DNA TGTGCCAGCAGCGGACGGACAGGGGGTAGAGAAAAACTGTTTTTT.

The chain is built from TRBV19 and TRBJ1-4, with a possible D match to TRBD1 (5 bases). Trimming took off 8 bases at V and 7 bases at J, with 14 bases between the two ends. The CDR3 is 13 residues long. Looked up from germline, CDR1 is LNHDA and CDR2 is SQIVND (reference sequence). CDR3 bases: TGTGCCAGTGATGCGGGGCCCTCTGAAAAACTGTTTTTT. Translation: CASDAGPSEKLFF.

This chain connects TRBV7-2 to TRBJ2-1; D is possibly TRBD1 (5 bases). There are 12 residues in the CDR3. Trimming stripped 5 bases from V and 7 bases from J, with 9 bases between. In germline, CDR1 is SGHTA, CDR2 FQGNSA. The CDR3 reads CASSLGQNEQFF. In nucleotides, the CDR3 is TGTGCCAGCAGCCTGGGGCAAAATGAGCAGTTCTTC.

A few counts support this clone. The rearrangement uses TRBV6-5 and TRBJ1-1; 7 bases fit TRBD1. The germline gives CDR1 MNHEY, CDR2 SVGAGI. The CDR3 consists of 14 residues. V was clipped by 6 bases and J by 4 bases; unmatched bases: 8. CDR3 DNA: TGTGCCAGCAGACAGACAGGGCGGATCACTGAAGCTTTCTTT. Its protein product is CASRQTGRITEAFF.

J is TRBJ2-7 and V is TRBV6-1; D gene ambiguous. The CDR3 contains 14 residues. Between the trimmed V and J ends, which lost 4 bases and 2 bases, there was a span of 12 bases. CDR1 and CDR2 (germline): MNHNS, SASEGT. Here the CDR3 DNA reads TGTGCCAGCAGTGTCAGCGTGAGGACCTACGAGCAGTACTTC. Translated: CASSVSVRTYEQYF.

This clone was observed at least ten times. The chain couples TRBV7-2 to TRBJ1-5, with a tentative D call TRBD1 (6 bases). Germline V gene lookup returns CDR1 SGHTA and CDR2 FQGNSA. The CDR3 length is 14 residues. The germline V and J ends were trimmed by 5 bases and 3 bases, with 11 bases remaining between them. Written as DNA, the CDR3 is TGTGCCAGCAGCCTCACAGGGCTCAATCAGCCCCAGCATTTT. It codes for CASSLTGLNQPQHF.

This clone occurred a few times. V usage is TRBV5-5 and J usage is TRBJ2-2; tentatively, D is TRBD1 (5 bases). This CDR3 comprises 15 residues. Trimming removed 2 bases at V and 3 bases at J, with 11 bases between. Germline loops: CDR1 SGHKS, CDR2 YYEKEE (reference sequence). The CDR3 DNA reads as TGTGCCAGCAGCTTCCTAGACAGTTACACCGGGGAGCTGTTTTTT. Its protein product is CASSFLDSYTGELFF. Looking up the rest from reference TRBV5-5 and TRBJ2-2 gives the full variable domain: DAGVTQSPTHLIKTRGQQVTLRCSPISGHKSVSWYQQVLGQGPQFIFQYYEKEERGRGNFPDRFSARQFPNYSSELNVNALLLGDSALYLCASSFLDSYTGELFFGEGSRLTVL.

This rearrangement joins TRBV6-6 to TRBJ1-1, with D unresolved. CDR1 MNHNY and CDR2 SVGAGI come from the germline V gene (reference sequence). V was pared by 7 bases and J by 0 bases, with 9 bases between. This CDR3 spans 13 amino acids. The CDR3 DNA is TGTGCCAGCATCTTAACTATGAACACTGAAGCTTTCTTT. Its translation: CASILTMNTEAFF.

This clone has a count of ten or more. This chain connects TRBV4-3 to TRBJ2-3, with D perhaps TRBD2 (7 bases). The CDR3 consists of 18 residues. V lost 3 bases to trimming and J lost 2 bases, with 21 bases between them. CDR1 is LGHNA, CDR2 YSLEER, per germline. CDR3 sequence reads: CASSQGRVRGLTTDTQYF. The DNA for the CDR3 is TGCGCCAGCAGCCAGGGTAGGGTGCGGGGGCTCACCACAGATACGCAGTATTTT.

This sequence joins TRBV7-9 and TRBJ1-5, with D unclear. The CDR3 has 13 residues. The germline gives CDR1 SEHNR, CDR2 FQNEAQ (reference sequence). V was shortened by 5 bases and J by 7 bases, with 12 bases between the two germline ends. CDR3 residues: CASSRDMGQPQHF. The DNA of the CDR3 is TGTGCCAGCAGCCGGGATATGGGGCAGCCCCAGCATTTT.